The T cell receptor beta chain under discussion was sequenced for a study of cytomegalovirus exposure and HLA in healthy donors. General study results and limits: Analysis was carried out at a later point, and it linked a missense DCLRE1C variant to TCR beta V- and J-gene trimming. In a later analysis, TCR association rates varied by HLA locus: DRB1 most, HLA-C fewest.

With 4 bases removed from V and 3 bases from J, the gap between germline ends came to 10 bases. The CDR3 is made up of 13 amino acids. Germline V lookup: CDR1 MDHEN, CDR2 SYDVKM. The PCR had 60 Vbeta and 13 Jbeta primers. Method: immunoSEQ multiplex PCR; TCRdb's copy keeps in-frame clones and lacks some. The sample includes about 200,000 clones, 70% to 85% seen only once; the top ten take 3% to 4.5%. The donors gave bone marrow, and they were healthy. In regard to this clone: Antigen: not known.

The chain has TRBV28 and TRBJ2-7; a weak D match, TRBD2 (6 bases). Source material: PBMCs. The receptor's source is a male donor in good health and CMV-seronegative. This CDR3 is CASSWGVRYEQYF. For the CDR3, the DNA is TGTGCCAGCAGTTGGGGGGTACGCTACGAGCAGTACTTC. The full variable domain, its missing parts supplied by reference TRBV28 and TRBJ2-7, is DVKVTQSSRYLVKRTGEKVFLECVQDMDHENMFWYRQDPGLGLRLIYFSYDVKMKEKGDIPEGYSVSREKKERFSLILESASTNQTSMYLCASSWGVRYEQYFGPGTRLTVT.